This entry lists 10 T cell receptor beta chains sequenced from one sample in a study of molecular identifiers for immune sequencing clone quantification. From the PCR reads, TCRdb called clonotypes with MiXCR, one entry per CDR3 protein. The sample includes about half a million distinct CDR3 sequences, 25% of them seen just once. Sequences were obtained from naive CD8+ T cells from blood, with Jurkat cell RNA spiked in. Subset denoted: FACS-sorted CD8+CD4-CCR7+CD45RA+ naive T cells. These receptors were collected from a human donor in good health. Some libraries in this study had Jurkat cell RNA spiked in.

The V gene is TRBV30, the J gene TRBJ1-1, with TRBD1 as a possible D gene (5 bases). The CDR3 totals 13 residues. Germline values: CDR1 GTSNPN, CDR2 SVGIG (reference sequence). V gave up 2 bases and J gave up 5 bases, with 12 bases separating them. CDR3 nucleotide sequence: TGTGCCTGGAGTAGGGGCTTTAGGACTGAAGCTTTCTTT. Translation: CAWSRGFRTEAFF.

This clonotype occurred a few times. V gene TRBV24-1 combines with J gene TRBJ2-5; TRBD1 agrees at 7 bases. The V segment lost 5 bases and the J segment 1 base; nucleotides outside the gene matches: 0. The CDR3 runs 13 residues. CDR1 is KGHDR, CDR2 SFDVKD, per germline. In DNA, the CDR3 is TGTGCCACCAGTGGGGACAGCCAAGAGACCCAGTACTTC. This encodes CATSGDSQETQYF.

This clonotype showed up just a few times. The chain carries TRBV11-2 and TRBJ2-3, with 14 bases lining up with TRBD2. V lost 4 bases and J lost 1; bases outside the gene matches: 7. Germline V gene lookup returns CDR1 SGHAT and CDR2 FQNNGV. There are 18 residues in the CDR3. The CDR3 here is CASSSLGTSGGRTDTQYF. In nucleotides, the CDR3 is TGTGCCAGCAGCTCACTCGGGACTAGCGGGGGCCGCACAGATACGCAGTATTTT.

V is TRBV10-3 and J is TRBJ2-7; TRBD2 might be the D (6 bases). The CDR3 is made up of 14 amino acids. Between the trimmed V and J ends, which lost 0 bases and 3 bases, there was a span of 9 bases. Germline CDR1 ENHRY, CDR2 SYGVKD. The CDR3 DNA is TGTGCCATCAGTGAGTCGTACGGGGGCTACGAGCAGTACTTC. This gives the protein CAISESYGGYEQYF.

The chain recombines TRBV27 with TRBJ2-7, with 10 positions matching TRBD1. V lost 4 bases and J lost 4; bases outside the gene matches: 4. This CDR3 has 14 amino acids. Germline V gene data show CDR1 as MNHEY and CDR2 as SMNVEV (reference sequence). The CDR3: CASSYGTGVYEQYF. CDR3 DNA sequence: TGTGCCAGCAGTTACGGGACAGGGGTGTACGAGCAGTACTTC.

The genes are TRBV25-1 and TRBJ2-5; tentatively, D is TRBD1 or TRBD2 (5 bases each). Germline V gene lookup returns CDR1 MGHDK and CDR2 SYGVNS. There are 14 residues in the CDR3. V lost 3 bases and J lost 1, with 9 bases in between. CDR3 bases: TGTGCCAGCAGTGAGGTTGGGGGCCAAGAGACCCAGTACTTC. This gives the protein CASSEVGGQETQYF.

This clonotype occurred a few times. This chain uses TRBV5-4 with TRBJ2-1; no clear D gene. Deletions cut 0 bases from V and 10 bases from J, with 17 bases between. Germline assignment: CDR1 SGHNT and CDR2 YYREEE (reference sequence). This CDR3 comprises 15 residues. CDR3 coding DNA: TGTGCCAGCAGCTTGGTAGGTCAGGCAGGCGAGGAGCAGTTCTTC. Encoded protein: CASSLVGQAGEEQFF.

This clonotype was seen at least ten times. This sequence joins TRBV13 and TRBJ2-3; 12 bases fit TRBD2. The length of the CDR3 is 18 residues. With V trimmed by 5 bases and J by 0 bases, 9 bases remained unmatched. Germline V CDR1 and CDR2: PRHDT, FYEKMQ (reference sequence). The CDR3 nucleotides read TGTGCCAGCAGCCCCCAGACTAGCGGGAGCTCCAGCACAGATACGCAGTATTTT. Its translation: CASSPQTSGSSSTDTQYF.

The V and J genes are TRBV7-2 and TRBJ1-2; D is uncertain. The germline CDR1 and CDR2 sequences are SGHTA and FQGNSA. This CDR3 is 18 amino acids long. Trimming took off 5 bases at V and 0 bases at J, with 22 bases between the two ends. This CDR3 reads CASSHYVGGEFANYGYTF. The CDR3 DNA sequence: TGTGCCAGCAGCCATTATGTGGGAGGAGAGTTCGCTAACTATGGCTACACCTTC. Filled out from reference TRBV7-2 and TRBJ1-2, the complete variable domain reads GAGVSQSPSNKVTEKGKDVELRCDPISGHTALYWYRQSLGQGLEFLIYFQGNSAPDKSGLPSDRFSAERTGGSVSTLTIQRTQQEDSAVYLCASSHYVGGEFANYGYTFGSGTRLTVV.

The CDR3 DNA sequence: TGTGCCAGCAATCCTAGCGGGGGAGGCACCGGGGAGCTGTTTTTT. Its protein is CASNPSGGGTGELFF. The rearrangement joins TRBV7-9 to TRBJ2-2; 10 positions agree with TRBD2. Per germline, CDR1 SEHNR and CDR2 FQNEAQ (reference sequence). Trimming at V came to 7 bases and at J to 4 bases, leaving 6 bases not matched to a gene. The CDR3 contains 15 residues. The full variable domain, completed using reference TRBV7-9 and TRBJ2-2, is DTGVSQNPRHKITKRGQNVTFRCDPISEHNRLYWYRQTLGQGPEFLTYFQNEAQLEKSRLLSDRFSAERPKGSFSTLEIQRTEQGDSAMYLCASNPSGGGTGELFFGEGSRLTVL.